These T cell receptor beta chains were read from a single sample in a study of identical twins. TCRdb reanalysed the 5' RACE reads using MiXCR and keeps one entry per CDR3 protein. Of just under 650,000 distinct CDR3 sequences in the sample, about 7% were seen once. This sample was also put to use in a study of yellow fever vaccine responses in identical twins.

Sequenced material: PBMCs. These receptors originate from a woman under 30 in good health. Each CDR3 is given with its conserved first and last residue. Each record gives: J gene, D gene, clone size, V gene, CDR3 protein, CDR3 DNA. D genes are given only for firm matches. Clone size is shown for a subset of rows, as once, few, many or a class of expanded clone.

>TRBJ1-2|TRBD1|NA|TRBV12-3/TRBV12-4
CASSSRTGGAGGYTF
TGTGCCAGCAGTTCACGGACAGGGGGCGCGGGGGGCTACACCTTC
>TRBJ1-1|NA|NA|TRBV5-1
CASSFVGTENTEAFF
TGCGCCAGCAGTTTCGTTGGGACGGAGAACACTGAAGCTTTCTTT
>TRBJ2-5|NA|many|TRBV5-6
CASSLASGRETQYF
TGTGCCAGCAGCTTGGCCTCAGGTCGTGAGACCCAGTACTTC
>TRBJ2-7|NA|few|TRBV3-1
CASSPSVLGEQYF
TGTGCCAGCAGCCCCTCTGTTTTGGGCGAGCAGTACTTC
>TRBJ2-3|TRBD1|NA|TRBV3-1
CASSQNRGRIGTQYF
TGTGCCAGCAGCCAAAACAGGGGGCGAATAGGGACGCAGTATTTT
>TRBJ1-2|TRBD1|many|TRBV29-1
CSVEDRGRDRTNYGYTF
TGCAGCGTTGAAGATCGGGGTCGGGACAGGACTAACTATGGCTACACCTTC
>TRBJ2-2|NA|many|TRBV5-1
CASSWTDNTGELFF
TGCGCCAGCAGCTGGACAGACAACACCGGGGAGCTGTTTTTT
>TRBJ2-2|NA|few|TRBV29-1
CSVEMLGLQRGELFF
TGCAGCGTTGAAATGTTAGGACTCCAAAGGGGGGAGCTGTTTTTT
>TRBJ1-1|NA|many|TRBV3-1
CASSRSKSEAFF
TGTGCCAGCAGCCGATCGAAGTCTGAAGCTTTCTTT
>TRBJ1-4|NA|few|TRBV29-1
CSVAWGIGSEKLFF
TGCAGCGTCGCATGGGGAATCGGTAGTGAAAAACTGTTTTTT
>TRBJ1-1|NA|many|TRBV18
CASSPSNTEAFF
TGTGCCAGCTCACCTTCGAACACTGAAGCTTTCTTT
>TRBJ2-7|NA|many|TRBV18
CASSPPSDEQYF
TGTGCCAGCTCACCACCTTCTGACGAGCAGTACTTC
>TRBJ2-2|NA|few|TRBV12-5
CASGLEVGELFF
TGTGCTAGTGGTCTGGAGGTCGGGGAGCTGTTTTTT
>TRBJ2-5|NA|NA|TRBV27
CASSSSGWGMGDQYF
TGTGCCAGCAGTTCGTCCGGCTGGGGAATGGGGGACCAGTACTTC
>TRBJ1-1|NA|few|TRBV20-1
CSARDGTMNTEAFF
TGCAGTGCTAGAGATGGGACCATGAACACTGAAGCTTTCTTT
>TRBJ2-3|NA|few|TRBV7-9
CASSPLRGTDTQYF
TGTGCCAGCAGCCCCCTCAGGGGCACAGATACGCAGTATTTT
>TRBJ1-2|TRBD1|NA|TRBV11-2
CASSPGATGGFYGYTF
TGTGCCAGCAGCCCCGGGGCGACAGGGGGATTCTATGGCTACACCTTC
>TRBJ1-6|NA|many|TRBV27
CASRVAGFQALHF
TGTGCCAGCAGAGTCGCAGGGTTTCAGGCCCTCCACTTT
>TRBJ1-2|NA|few|TRBV29-1
CSVVLDGYTF
TGCAGCGTTGTATTGGATGGCTACACCTTC
>TRBJ2-2|TRBD2|few|TRBV4-1
CASSQDPGTSVAGELFF
TGCGCCAGCAGCCAAGACCCCGGGACTAGCGTCGCCGGGGAGCTGTTTTTT